The clone carrying this TCR beta chain has more than one count but fewer than ten. The antigen is not known. This sample was included in a study of T-cell memory formation after mild COVID-19. After 5'RACE with constant-segment primers, TCR alpha and TCR beta cDNA libraries carrying sample barcodes and UMIs were obtained. In TCRdb, the 5' RACE reads were re-called with MiXCR into one record per CDR3 protein. The profile covers fewer than 650,000 distinct CDR3 sequences, with roughly 21% appearing a single time and roughly 9.1% taken by the ten largest. General study results and limits: CM and EM subsets held most contracting CD4+ clones; EMRA held CD8+ ones.

The CDR3 is 14 residues long. Trimming shortened V by 2 bases and J by 0 bases, and 10 bases separated the two germline ends. Germline V gives CDR1 DFQATT, CDR2 SNEGSKA (reference sequence). The sequencing sample was made of PBMCs or a T cell subset sorted from them (not recorded which). The source of this sequence is an adult woman who had mild COVID-19 (a few samples of this study predate the infection). Cell type and time point are not known. The chain has TRBV20-1 and TRBJ2-5; either TRBD1 or TRBD2 may supply D (5 bases each). The chain's CDR3 is CSARRDEDQETQYF. CDR3 nucleotides: TGCAGTGCTAGAAGGGACGAGGACCAAGAGACCCAGTACTTC.